What follows are 18 T cell receptor beta chains derived from one specimen sequenced in a study of cytotoxic CD8 clonotypes in ibrutinib-treated CLL. Assay used: immunoSEQ multiplex PCR; TCRdb lists only in-frame clones, some missing. The sample holds around 70,000 clones, over 80% seen once. Here the sequenced sample was PBMCs, taken after 24 months of ibrutinib treatment. Receptors originate from a human donor with chronic lymphocytic leukemia.

This clone was recorded only once. The chain uses TRBV27 and TRBJ2-7, with 11 bases identical to TRBD2. J gave up 3 bases and V 4 bases, and 5 bases lay outside the gene matches. The CDR3 spans 15 residues. CDR1 and CDR2 from the germline V gene are MNHEY and SMNVEV (reference sequence). This CDR3 is CASSSRLAGRYEQYF. CDR3 DNA sequence: TGTGCCAGCAGTTCTCGACTAGCGGGACGCTACGAGCAGTACTTC.

This chain uses TRBV5-1 with TRBJ2-7; weak D call: TRBD2 (5 bases). V was shortened by 7 bases and J by 0 bases, with 11 bases between the two germline ends. Per germline, CDR1 SGHRS and CDR2 YFSETQ. CDR3 size: 13 residues. The CDR3 region is CASALGSSYEQYF. The CDR3 coding sequence is TGCGCCAGCGCCCTAGGGAGCTCCTACGAGCAGTACTTC.

The rearrangement uses TRBV7-8 and TRBJ2-3; 9 bases match TRBD1. The CDR3 totals 16 residues. Germline V gene lookup returns CDR1 SGHVS and CDR2 FQNEAQ. V lost 1 base, J lost 4 bases, and 6 bases stayed unmatched. In DNA form, the CDR3 reads TGTGCCAGCAGCTTAGTATCGGGACAGGGCGCAGATACGCAGTATTTT. Translating gives CASSLVSGQGADTQYF.

This chain links TRBV28 with TRBJ1-1; D remains unclear. The CDR3 sequence is 14 residues long. Per the germline V gene, CDR1 is MDHEN and CDR2 is SYDVKM. V was shortened by 3 bases and J by 9 bases, with 17 bases between the two germline ends. CDR3 sequence reads: CASSFSPRTLKAFF. CDR3 DNA: TGTGCCAGCAGTTTTTCTCCACGAACACTGAAAGCTTTCTTT. The full variable domain, with the rest looked up from reference TRBV28 and TRBJ1-1, is DVKVTQSSRYLVKRTGEKVFLECVQDMDHENMFWYRQDPGLGLRLIYFSYDVKMKEKGDIPEGYSVSREKKERFSLILESASTNQTSMYLCASSFSPRTLKAFFGQGTRLTVV.

The chain joins TRBV7-9 to TRBJ2-1; D is perhaps TRBD1 or TRBD2 (5 bases each). CDR1 SEHNR and CDR2 FQNEAQ come from the germline V gene (reference sequence). CDR3 length: 14 residues. Deletions cut 5 bases from V and 9 bases from J, with 17 bases between. CDR3 sequence reads: CASSPSAVRGEQFF. CDR3 DNA: TGTGCCAGCAGCCCCTCGGCCGTGAGGGGTGAGCAGTTCTTC.

V is TRBV18 and J is TRBJ2-5; D uncertain. The V gene's germline CDR1 is KGHSH and CDR2 LQKENI. V dropped 2 bases and J dropped 2 bases, with 9 bases sitting between them. The CDR3 totals 14 residues. The CDR3 sequence: CASSPSFGQETQYF. For the CDR3, the DNA is TGTGCCAGCTCACCAAGCTTTGGGCAAGAGACCCAGTACTTC.

The rearrangement uses TRBV5-1 and TRBJ1-1; D uncertain. The CDR3 consists of 15 residues. Germline V lookup: CDR1 SGHRS, CDR2 YFSETQ. The V gene lost 3 bases and the J gene lost 7 bases, with 19 bases spanning the gap. The CDR3 loop is CASSSDPSRSGEAFF. Here the CDR3 DNA reads TGCGCCAGCAGCTCCGACCCGAGCAGGAGTGGTGAAGCTTTCTTT.

CDR3 loop: CASSLADETQYF. CDR3 DNA: TGCGCCAGCAGCTTGGCCGATGAGACCCAGTACTTC. This rearrangement joins TRBV5-1 to TRBJ2-5; D is unresolved. CDR3 length: 12 amino acids. Germline V lookup: CDR1 SGHRS, CDR2 YFSETQ. V was pared by 0 bases and J by 5 bases, with 5 bases between.

CDR3 residues: CASSSGTTTTVTDTQYF. The CDR3 coding sequence is TGTGCCAGCAGCTCCGGGACTACAACAACTGTCACAGATACGCAGTATTTT. The genes are TRBV11-2 and TRBJ2-3; 7 nucleotides align to TRBD2. This CDR3 has 17 amino acids. Germline CDR1 SGHAT, CDR2 FQNNGV. With V trimmed by 4 bases and J by 2 bases, 12 bases remained unmatched.

The chain links TRBV19 to TRBJ2-3, with D maybe TRBD2 (7 bases). The CDR3 extends over 13 amino acids. Germline-derived CDR1 and CDR2 are LNHDA and SQIVND (reference sequence). Trimming shortened V by 7 bases and J by 8 bases, and 16 bases separated the two germline ends. The CDR3 protein is CASKPNREGTQYF. The CDR3 DNA is TGTGCCAGTAAGCCCAACAGGGAGGGTACGCAGTATTTT.

The genes are TRBV9 and TRBJ2-7; TRBD1 matches at 8 bases. The CDR3 runs 16 residues. Germline V gene data show CDR1 as SGDLS and CDR2 as YYNGEE. With V trimmed by 4 bases and J by 3 bases, 12 bases remained unmatched. The CDR3 sequence: CASSFDQGAYRYEQYF. The DNA for the CDR3 is TGTGCCAGCAGCTTCGACCAGGGGGCCTACCGCTACGAGCAGTACTTC.

This chain joins TRBV4-2 and TRBJ2-7; TRBD2 matches at 7 bases. The germline CDR1 and CDR2 sequences are LGHNA and YNFKEQ. The length of the CDR3 is 15 residues. V shed 0 bases and J 3 bases; nucleotides not matched to a gene: 5. CDR3 sequence reads: CASSQDIRTSYEQYF. The CDR3, as DNA: TGTGCCAGCAGCCAAGATATACGGACTAGCTACGAGCAGTACTTC.

The CDR3 is CASSHTGQRSSDIQYF. The CDR3 DNA reads as TGTGCCAGCTCACACACCGGCCAAAGGAGTAGCGACATTCAGTACTTC. The chain combines TRBV18 with TRBJ2-4; perhaps TRBD2 as D (5 bases). The CDR3 extends over 16 amino acids. Trimming stripped 4 bases from V and 8 bases from J, with 21 bases between. Germline values: CDR1 KGHSH, CDR2 LQKENI.

The chain carries TRBV30 and TRBJ2-5, with 10 positions matching TRBD1. Germline CDR1 is GTSNPN and CDR2 is SVGIG (reference sequence). The CDR3 extends over 15 amino acids. J was trimmed by 3 bases and V by 5 bases; bases with no gene match: 9. Written as DNA, the CDR3 is TGTGCCTGGGGCCCCGGGGACAGGGGAAAAGAGACCCAGTACTTC. This codes for CAWGPGDRGKETQYF.

This clone was observed a few times. The rearrangement joins TRBV2 to TRBJ2-1; D remains ambiguous. The CDR3 contains 11 residues. Germline values: CDR1 SNHLY, CDR2 FYNNEI. Trimming stripped 6 bases from V and 4 bases from J, with 4 bases between. CDR3 sequence (DNA): TGTGCCAGCAGGCCGTACAATGAGCAGTTCTTC. The encoded protein is CASRPYNEQFF.

J is TRBJ2-3 and V is TRBV6-1; D not certain. Germline loops: CDR1 MNHNS, CDR2 SASEGT. The ends were cut back, 4 bases at V and 0 bases at J, with 14 bases in the middle. The CDR3 has 16 residues. CDR3 region: CASSAKTEPSTDTQYF. The CDR3 nucleotides are TGTGCCAGCAGTGCAAAAACAGAGCCTAGCACAGATACGCAGTATTTT.

The chain has TRBV11-3 and TRBJ1-1; 10 bases are a match to TRBD1. Trimming at V came to 5 bases and at J to 3 bases, leaving 3 bases not matched to a gene. This CDR3 is built from 14 residues. In germline, CDR1 is SGHNT, CDR2 YENEEA. The CDR3: CASSRQGADTEAFF. The CDR3 DNA sequence: TGTGCCAGCAGCCGACAGGGGGCGGACACTGAAGCTTTCTTT.

For the CDR3, the DNA is TGTGCCAGCAGTTCCGGGAATAGCAATCAGCCCCAGCATTTT. This translates into CASSSGNSNQPQHF. This sequence joins TRBV6-5 and TRBJ1-5; D uncertain. Per the germline V gene, CDR1 is MNHEY and CDR2 is SVGAGI. CDR3 length: 14 amino acids. Trimming shortened V by 4 bases and J by 0 bases, and 7 bases separated the two germline ends.